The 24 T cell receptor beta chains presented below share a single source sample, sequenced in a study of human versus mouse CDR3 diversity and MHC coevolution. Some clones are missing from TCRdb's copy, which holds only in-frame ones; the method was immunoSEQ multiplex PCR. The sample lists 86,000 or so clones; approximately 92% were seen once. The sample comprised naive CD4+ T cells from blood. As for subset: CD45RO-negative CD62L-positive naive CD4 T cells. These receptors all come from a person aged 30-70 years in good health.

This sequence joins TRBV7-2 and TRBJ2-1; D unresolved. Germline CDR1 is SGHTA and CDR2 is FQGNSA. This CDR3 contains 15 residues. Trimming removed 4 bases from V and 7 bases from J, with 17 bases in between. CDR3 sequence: CASSSLIRLRNEQFF. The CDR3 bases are TGTGCCAGCAGCTCCCTGATACGCCTCAGGAATGAGCAGTTCTTC.

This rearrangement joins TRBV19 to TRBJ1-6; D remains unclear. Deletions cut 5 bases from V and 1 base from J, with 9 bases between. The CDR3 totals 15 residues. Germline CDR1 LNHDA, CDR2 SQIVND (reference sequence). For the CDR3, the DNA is TGTGCCAGTAGTTCCGCAGTTTCCTATAATTCACCCCTCCACTTT. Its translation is CASSSAVSYNSPLHF.

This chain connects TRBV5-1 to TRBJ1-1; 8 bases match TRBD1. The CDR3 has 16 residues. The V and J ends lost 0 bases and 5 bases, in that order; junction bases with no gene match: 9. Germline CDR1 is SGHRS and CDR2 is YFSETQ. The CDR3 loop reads CASSLVLQQGGTEAFF. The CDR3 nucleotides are TGCGCCAGCAGCTTGGTTCTCCAACAGGGGGGGACTGAAGCTTTCTTT.

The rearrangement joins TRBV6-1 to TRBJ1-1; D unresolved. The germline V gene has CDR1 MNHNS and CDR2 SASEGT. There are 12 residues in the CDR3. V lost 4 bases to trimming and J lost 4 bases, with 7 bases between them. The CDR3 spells CASSGLGTEAFF. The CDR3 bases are TGTGCCAGCAGTGGACTGGGCACTGAAGCTTTCTTT.

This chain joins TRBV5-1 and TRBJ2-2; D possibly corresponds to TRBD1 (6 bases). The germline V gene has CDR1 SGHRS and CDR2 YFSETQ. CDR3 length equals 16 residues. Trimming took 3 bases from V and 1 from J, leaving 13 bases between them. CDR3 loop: CASSSQTGMNTGELFF. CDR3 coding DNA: TGCGCCAGCAGCTCTCAGACAGGAATGAACACCGGGGAGCTGTTTTTT. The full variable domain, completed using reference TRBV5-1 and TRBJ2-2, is KAGVTQTPRYLIKTRGQQVTLSCSPISGHRSVSWYQQTPGQGLQFLFEYFSETQRNKGNFPGRFSGRQFSNSRSEMNVSTLELGDSALYLCASSSQTGMNTGELFFGEGSRLTVL.

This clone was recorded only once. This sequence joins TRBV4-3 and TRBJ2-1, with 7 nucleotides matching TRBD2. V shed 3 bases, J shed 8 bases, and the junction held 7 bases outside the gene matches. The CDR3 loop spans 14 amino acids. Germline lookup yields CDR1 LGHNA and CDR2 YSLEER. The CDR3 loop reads CASSQKLARDEQFF. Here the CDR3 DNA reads TGCGCCAGCAGCCAGAAACTAGCGCGGGATGAGCAGTTCTTC.

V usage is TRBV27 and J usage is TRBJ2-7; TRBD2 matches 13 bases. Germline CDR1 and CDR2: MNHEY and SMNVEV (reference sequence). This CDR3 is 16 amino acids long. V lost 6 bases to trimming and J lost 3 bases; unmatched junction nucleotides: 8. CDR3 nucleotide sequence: TGTGCCAGCAGCCTCCAGACTAGCGGGAGGCTCTACGAGCAGTACTTC. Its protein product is CASSLQTSGRLYEQYF.

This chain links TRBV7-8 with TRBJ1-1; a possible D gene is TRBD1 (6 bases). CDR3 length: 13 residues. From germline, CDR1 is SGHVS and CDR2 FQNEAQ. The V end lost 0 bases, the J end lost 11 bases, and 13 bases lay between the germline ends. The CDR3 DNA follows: TGTGCCAGCAGCTTAGCGATAACAGGGCTCGCTTTCTTT. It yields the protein CASSLAITGLAFF. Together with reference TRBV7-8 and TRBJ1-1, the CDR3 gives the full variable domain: GAGVSQSPRYKVAKRGQDVALRCDPISGHVSLFWYQQALGQGPEFLTYFQNEAQLDKSGLPSDRFFAERPEGSVSTLKIQRTQQEDSAVYLCASSLAITGLAFFGQGTRLTVV.

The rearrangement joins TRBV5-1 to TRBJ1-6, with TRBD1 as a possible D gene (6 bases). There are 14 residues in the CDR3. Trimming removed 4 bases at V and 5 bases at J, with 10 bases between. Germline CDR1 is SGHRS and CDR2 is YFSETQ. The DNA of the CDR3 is TGCGCCAGCAGCACCGGACAGAATAATTCACCCCTCCACTTT. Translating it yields CASSTGQNNSPLHF.

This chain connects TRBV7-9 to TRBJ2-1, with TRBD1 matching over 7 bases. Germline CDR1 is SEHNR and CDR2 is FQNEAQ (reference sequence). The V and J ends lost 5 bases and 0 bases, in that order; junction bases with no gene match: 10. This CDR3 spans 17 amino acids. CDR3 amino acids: CASSVRTGLSSYNEQFF. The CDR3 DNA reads TGTGCCAGCAGCGTAAGGACAGGCCTGAGCTCCTACAATGAGCAGTTCTTC. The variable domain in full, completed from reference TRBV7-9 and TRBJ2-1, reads DTGVSQNPRHKITKRGQNVTFRCDPISEHNRLYWYRQTLGQGPEFLTYFQNEAQLEKSRLLSDRFSAERPKGSFSTLEIQRTEQGDSAMYLCASSVRTGLSSYNEQFFGPGTRLTVL.

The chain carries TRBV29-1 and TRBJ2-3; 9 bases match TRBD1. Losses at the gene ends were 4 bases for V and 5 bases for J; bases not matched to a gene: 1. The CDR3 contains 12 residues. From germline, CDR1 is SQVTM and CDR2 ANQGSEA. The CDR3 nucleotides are TGCAGCGTTGGACAGGGGGTAGATACGCAGTATTTT. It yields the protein CSVGQGVDTQYF.

CDR3 sequence reads: CASSLKRQGAGYTF. CDR3 nucleotides: TGTGCCAGCAGTTTAAAGAGGCAGGGCGCTGGCTACACCTTC. V usage is TRBV28 and J usage is TRBJ1-2, with D possibly matching TRBD1 (5 bases). V dropped 2 bases and J dropped 7 bases, with 14 bases sitting between them. CDR1 and CDR2 from the germline V gene are MDHEN and SYDVKM. This CDR3 spans 14 amino acids.

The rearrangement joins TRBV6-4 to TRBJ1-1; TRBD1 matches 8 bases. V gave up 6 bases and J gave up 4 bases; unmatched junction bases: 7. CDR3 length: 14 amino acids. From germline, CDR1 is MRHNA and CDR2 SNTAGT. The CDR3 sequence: CASRLQGVSTEAFF. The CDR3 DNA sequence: TGTGCCAGCAGATTACAGGGGGTAAGCACTGAAGCTTTCTTT.

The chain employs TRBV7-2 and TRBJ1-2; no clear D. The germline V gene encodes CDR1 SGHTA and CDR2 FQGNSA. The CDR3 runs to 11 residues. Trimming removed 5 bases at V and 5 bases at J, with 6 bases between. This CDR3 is CASSLRYGYTF. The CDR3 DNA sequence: TGTGCCAGCAGCCTACGATATGGCTACACCTTC. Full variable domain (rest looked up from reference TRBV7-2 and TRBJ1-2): GAGVSQSPSNKVTEKGKDVELRCDPISGHTALYWYRQSLGQGLEFLIYFQGNSAPDKSGLPSDRFSAERTGGSVSTLTIQRTQQEDSAVYLCASSLRYGYTFGSGTRLTVV.

The CDR3 nucleotides read TGTGCCAGCAGCGTAGCAGTGAACTATGGCTACACCTTC. This encodes CASSVAVNYGYTF. The rearrangement links TRBV9 to TRBJ1-2, with unresolved D. The CDR3 runs 13 residues. The V and J ends lost 0 bases and 2 bases respectively, with 5 bases between them. Germline lookup yields CDR1 SGDLS and CDR2 YYNGEE.

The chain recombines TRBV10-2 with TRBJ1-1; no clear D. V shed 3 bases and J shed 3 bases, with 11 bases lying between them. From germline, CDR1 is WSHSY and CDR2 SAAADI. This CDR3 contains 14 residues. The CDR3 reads CASSDIGGDTEAFF. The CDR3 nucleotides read TGCGCCAGCAGTGATATAGGAGGAGACACTGAAGCTTTCTTT.

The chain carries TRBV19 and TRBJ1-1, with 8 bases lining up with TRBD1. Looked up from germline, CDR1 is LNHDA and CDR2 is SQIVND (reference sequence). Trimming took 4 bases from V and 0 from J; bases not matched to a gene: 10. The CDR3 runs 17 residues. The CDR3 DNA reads TGTGCCAGTAGTAGTAGACAGGGGAGAGGCCTGAACACTGAAGCTTTCTTT. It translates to CASSSRQGRGLNTEAFF.

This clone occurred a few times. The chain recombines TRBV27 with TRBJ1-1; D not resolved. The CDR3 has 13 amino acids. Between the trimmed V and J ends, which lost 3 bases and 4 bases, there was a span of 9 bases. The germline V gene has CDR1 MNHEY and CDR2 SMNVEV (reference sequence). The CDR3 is CASSFLGSTEAFF. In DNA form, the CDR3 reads TGTGCCAGCAGTTTCTTAGGGAGCACTGAAGCTTTCTTT.

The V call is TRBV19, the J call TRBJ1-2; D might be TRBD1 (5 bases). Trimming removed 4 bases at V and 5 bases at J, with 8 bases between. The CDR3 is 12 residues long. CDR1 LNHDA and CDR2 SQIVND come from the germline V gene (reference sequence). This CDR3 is CASSTRQYGYTF. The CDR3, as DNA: TGTGCCAGTAGTACCCGACAGTATGGCTACACCTTC.

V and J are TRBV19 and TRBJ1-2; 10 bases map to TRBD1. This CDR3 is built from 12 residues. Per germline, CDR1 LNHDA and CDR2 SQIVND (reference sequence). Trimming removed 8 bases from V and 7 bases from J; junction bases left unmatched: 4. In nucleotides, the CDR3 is TGTGCCAGTGGGGACAGGGGCGGTGGCTACACCTTC. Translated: CASGDRGGGYTF.

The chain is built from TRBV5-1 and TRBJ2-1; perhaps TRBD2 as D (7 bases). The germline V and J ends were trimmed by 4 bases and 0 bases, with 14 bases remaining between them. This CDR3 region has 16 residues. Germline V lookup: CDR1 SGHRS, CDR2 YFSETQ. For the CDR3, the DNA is TGCGCCAGCAGCCGAGCGGGACAAAGCTCCTACAATGAGCAGTTCTTC. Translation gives CASSRAGQSSYNEQFF.

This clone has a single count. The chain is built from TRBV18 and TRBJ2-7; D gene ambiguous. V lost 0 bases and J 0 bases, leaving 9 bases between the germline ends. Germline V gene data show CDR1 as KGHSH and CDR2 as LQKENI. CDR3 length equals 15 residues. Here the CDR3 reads CASSPPSVISYEQYF. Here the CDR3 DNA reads TGTGCCAGCTCACCACCTTCAGTCATCTCCTACGAGCAGTACTTC.

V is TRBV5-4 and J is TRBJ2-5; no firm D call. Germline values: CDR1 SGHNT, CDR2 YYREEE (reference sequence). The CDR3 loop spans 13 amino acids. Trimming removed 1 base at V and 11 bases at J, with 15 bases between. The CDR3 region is CASSLRRLGEQYF. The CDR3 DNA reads TGTGCCAGCAGCTTGCGGCGGCTCGGAGAGCAGTACTTC.

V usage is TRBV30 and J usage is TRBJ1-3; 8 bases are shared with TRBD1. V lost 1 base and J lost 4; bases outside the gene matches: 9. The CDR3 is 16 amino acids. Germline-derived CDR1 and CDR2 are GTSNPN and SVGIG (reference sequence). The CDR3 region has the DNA TGTGCCTGGAGTGAAGCAGGGGGCCCGGAAGGAAACACCATATATTTT. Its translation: CAWSEAGGPEGNTIYF.